Shown below are 5 T cell receptor beta chains from a single sample sequenced in a study of blood T cell repertoires in COVID-19. The data were produced by immunoSEQ multiplex PCR, yet TCRdb's version contains in-frame clones alone and is incomplete. Found here are some 130,000 clones, 75% to 90% of them singletons; the top ten hold 15% to 20%. Specimen: PBMCs or T cells enriched from blood (not recorded which). These receptors were taken from a man aged 25-45 years who had recovered from COVID-19.

The rearrangement joins TRBV5-1 to TRBJ1-3, with D uncertain. The CDR3 has 13 amino acids. The germline V and J ends were trimmed by 0 bases and 4 bases, with 5 bases remaining between them. Germline CDR1 and CDR2: SGHRS and YFSETQ. The CDR3 sequence is CASSLAEGNTIYF. The CDR3 region has the DNA TGCGCCAGCAGCTTGGCTGAGGGAAACACCATATATTTT.

The chain links TRBV7-2 to TRBJ1-3; weak D call: TRBD1 (5 bases). Trimming took 2 bases from V and 0 from J, leaving 11 bases between them. The CDR3 loop spans 16 amino acids. Germline assignment: CDR1 SGHTA and CDR2 FQGNSA. The CDR3 DNA sequence: TGTGCCAGCAGCTTAAATGGGGCCAGCTCTGGAAACACCATATATTTT. The encoded protein is CASSLNGASSGNTIYF.

This chain uses TRBV6-4 with TRBJ2-4; TRBD2 agrees at 11 bases. The germline gives CDR1 MRHNA, CDR2 SNTAGT. This CDR3 has 18 amino acids. Unmatched junction bases numbered 9, after V lost 2 bases and J lost 3 bases. CDR3 amino acids: CASSDKVAGGSDKNIQYF. The CDR3 DNA is TGTGCCAGCAGTGACAAGGTAGCGGGAGGGTCGGACAAAAACATTCAGTACTTC.

The gene calls are TRBV7-6 and TRBJ1-3; the D gene is possibly TRBD1 (6 bases). Looked up from germline, CDR1 is SGHVS and CDR2 is FNYEAQ. The CDR3 is 15 residues long. V shed 6 bases and J shed 0 bases, with 12 bases lying between them. For the CDR3, the DNA is TGTGCCAGCAGTTTGGACAGCTTCTCTGGAAACACCATATATTTT. Protein sequence: CASSLDSFSGNTIYF.

The rearrangement uses TRBV9 and TRBJ1-3, with 8 bases that match TRBD1. Trimming at V came to 3 bases and at J to 8 bases, leaving 13 bases not matched to a gene. The CDR3 runs to 16 residues. Looked up from germline, CDR1 is SGDLS and CDR2 is YYNGEE. The CDR3 region has the DNA TGTGCCAGCAGCGAGGGACAGGCCCTTCGGGAAGACACCATATATTTT. It encodes CASSEGQALREDTIYF.